A single sample gave rise to the 6 T cell receptor beta chains below, sequenced in a study of T-cell memory formation after mild COVID-19 (dated by TCRdb to about 2021). The library relied on 5' RACE. Sequencing took place on an Illumina NovaSeq 6000. The raw public reads went through TCRdb reprocessing: fastp at Q25, MiXCR clone calling, in-frame beta chains kept. All rows with the same CDR3 protein become a single entry with the most common DNA and genes. This sample is represented by 290,000 or so distinct CDR3 sequences; less than 20% of them were singletons. More than 20% of the sample belongs to the ten largest clones. The sample consisted of PBMCs or a T cell subset sorted from them (not recorded which). The receptors come from a young man who had mild COVID-19 (a few samples of this study predate the infection). The sample titles of this study are shuffled in the database, so cell type and time point are left out; the donor was told from shared clones.

The chain recombines TRBV7-2 with TRBJ2-3; D gene uncertain. From germline, CDR1 is SGHTA and CDR2 FQGNSA. V was clipped by 3 bases and J by 0 bases, with 7 bases between them. The CDR3 is 14 residues long. As DNA, the CDR3 is TGTGCCAGCAGCTTCGCCCAAAGCACAGATACGCAGTATTTT. Translation: CASSFAQSTDTQYF.

The sample holds a few counts of this clonotype. The chain has TRBV20-1 and TRBJ2-7, with TRBD2 identical over 7 bases. V trimming: 2 bases; J trimming: 6 bases; junction bases outside the gene matches: 13. Per germline, CDR1 DFQATT and CDR2 SNEGSKA (reference sequence). The CDR3 extends over 15 amino acids. The CDR3 DNA is TGCAGTGCTAGAAGTGGCGAGCGGGGCCGCCTCGAGCAGTACGTC. Protein product: CSARSGERGRLEQYV.

This sequence joins TRBV7-9 and TRBJ1-1; D is unresolved. CDR1 SEHNR and CDR2 FQNEAQ come from the germline V gene (reference sequence). Trimming took off 8 bases at V and 4 bases at J, with 8 bases between the two ends. This CDR3 comprises 11 residues. CDR3 in amino acids: CASRSTTEAFF. The CDR3 DNA sequence: TGTGCCAGCCGGTCTACCACTGAAGCTTTCTTT.

This clonotype was counted at least ten times. V usage is TRBV6-6 and J usage is TRBJ2-7; the match to TRBD1 covers 10 bases. Trimming removed 4 bases from V and 4 bases from J; junction bases left unmatched: 4. The germline gives CDR1 MNHNY, CDR2 SVGAGI (reference sequence). The CDR3 is 14 amino acids. CDR3 in amino acids: CASSSPGQGYEQYV. The CDR3 DNA sequence: TGTGCCAGCAGTTCACCGGGACAGGGGTACGAGCAGTACGTC.

The chain recombines TRBV11-1 with TRBJ2-1; maybe TRBD2 (6 bases). The CDR3 totals 17 residues. Trimming removed 5 bases from V and 7 bases from J, with 24 bases in between. Germline CDR1 and CDR2: SGHAT and FQDESV (reference sequence). The CDR3 is CASSRRGRETGENEQFF. As DNA, the CDR3 is TGTGCCAGCAGCCGGCGCGGAAGGGAGACGGGAGAAAATGAGCAGTTCTTC. The full variable domain, with the rest looked up from reference TRBV11-1 and TRBJ2-1, is EAEVAQSPRYKITEKSQAVAFWCDPISGHATLYWYRQILGQGPELLVQFQDESVVDDSQLPKDRFSAERLKGVDSTLKIQPAELGDSAMYLCASSRRGRETGENEQFFGPGTRLTVL.

The V call is TRBV5-1, the J call TRBJ2-3; D perhaps matches TRBD2 (6 bases). Trimming took 7 bases from V and 2 from J, leaving 17 bases between them. The CDR3 runs 15 residues. Germline V gene lookup returns CDR1 SGHRS and CDR2 YFSETQ. The CDR3 nucleotides are TGCGCCAGCTCCCCCCTGCGGGGATTCACAGATACGCAGTATTTT. Translated, it gives CASSPLRGFTDTQYF.